The entry below describes one T cell receptor (beta chain). Its antigen is as yet unknown. Other DNA sequences within the sample encode an identical CDR3. This entry belongs to a study of shared clonotypes between healthy human individuals. CDR1 is MNHEY and CDR2 is SVGAGI in the germline V gene. The CDR3 length is 14 residues. Trimming took off 0 bases at V and 1 base at J, with 6 bases between the two ends. Per the study methods: Filtering differed for immunoSEQ, which gave only junction sequences without quality scores. The assay was immunoSEQ multiplex PCR, and TCRdb's table has in-frame clones only and misses some. That table supplies the V and J calls and clone size; D and trimming were determined from the DNA. The sample includes around 1.9 million clones, about 93% of them seen just once. Findings and caveats of the study: Sharing of clonotypes among donors was expected to vary with sequencing depth.

CD45RO-negative, CCR7-positively selected cells formed the naive CD8 fraction, excluding terminally differentiated effector memory CD45RA+ cells. V and J are TRBV6-5 and TRBJ1-2; D remains ambiguous. The sample was naive CD8+ T cells from PBMCs. This TCR came from a man younger than 35 in good health. Some clones in this sample may be carry-over from other donors' samples. The CDR3 DNA reads TGTGCCAGCAGTTACTCCGGCGGTAACTATGGCTACACCTTC. This translates into CASSYSGGNYGYTF.